This record looks at one T cell receptor beta chain sequence and its context. This receptor's antigen is unknown. Base qualities are not provided; no much larger clone lies one nucleotide away. This record comes from a study of blood T cells in healthy people across ages (dated by TCRdb to 2013 to 2016). Turning to the overall study: Template switching captured roughly one uniquely barcoded TCR beta cDNA molecule per two T cells in model experiments. The donors were split into four age groups: young (average 16 years), middle-aged (39), aged (approximately 60) and long-lived (over 75). Two additional independent replicas of 1 million unique cDNA reads from the same blood draw were analyzed for two donors (one aged 18 to 30 and one aged 80 or older). The study measured age-related changes in TCR beta repertoire diversity using deep sequencing normalized with unique cDNA molecular identifiers. Results the study describes overall, beyond this receptor: Estimates of total diversity based on one million sequenced T cells were considered lower bounds and underestimates. Compared with the aged group, more naive CD4+ T cells, fewer expanded clones and increased TCR diversity were shown by the long-lived group, suggesting age selection. Because donor CMV infection status was unknown, age-related changes in expanded clonotypes were potentially confounded. Conclusive comparison of naive and antigen-experienced compartments was prevented by the profiling of bulk unsorted PBMCs. Observed TCR beta diversity correlated strongly with the percentage of naive T cells measured by flow cytometry. Observed TCR beta diversity per million T cells fell roughly linearly with age, and a significant reduction was already apparent by age roughly 40.

Donors were 39 systemically healthy Caucasian individuals from Russia aged roughly 6 to 90 years. Each donor gave ten milliliters of peripheral blood, drawn into EDTA-treated Vacutainer tubes. Ficoll-Paque density-gradient centrifugation was used to isolate PBMCs, with at least 6 million per sample. Total RNA, at least 6 micrograms per sample, was extracted from PBMCs with Trizol reagent. Naive CD45RAhigh/CD27high T cell percentages were measured by flow cytometry on a PBMC aliquot from every donor. The CDR3 runs 13 amino acids, cysteine and phenylalanine included. This entry keeps only the CDR3 DNA: 39 bases, framed from base 1. V is pruned by 2 bases and J by 10 bases, leaving 7 bases of the junction without a gene match. Reading the germline V gene gives CDR1 LGHNT and CDR2 FRNRAP. Library creation used 5' RACE. These reads were obtained on an Illumina HiSeq 2500. A second PCR of about 7 to 12 cycles was performed with a sample-barcoded 5' primer and a J-beta primer mix. Each TCR beta cDNA molecule received a unique molecular identifier from a template-switch 5' adaptor carrying 12 random nucleotides. Each sample yielded at least 2.5 million CDR3-containing paired-end reads. The Mint cDNA synthesis kit, primed by a TRBC-specific oligonucleotide, was used to synthesize first-strand cDNA from all RNA. Following uracil-DNA glycosylase treatment, all cDNA underwent a first 18-cycle PCR with the universal primers M1SS and BC2_uni_R. As for the authors' bioinformatics: For normalization, 1 million high-quality reads were randomly selected from each sample, with every read carrying a distinct molecular identifier. Reads with shared molecular identifiers were discarded instead of being binned into consensus sequences. CDR3 identification, clonotype clustering and error correction used MiTCR with a Q25 quality threshold and the strictest error-elimination algorithm. A nonparametric unseen species model with Euler transformation was used to estimate a lower bound on total TCR beta diversity. The public reads were quality trimmed at Q25 with fastp and then assembled into clones with MiXCR by TCRdb, keeping productive beta chains. Rows matching on CDR3 protein sequence are summarized as one entry with the most common DNA and genes. The V and J calls reflect TCRdb's pipeline rather than the authors' work. The sample records roughly 800,000 distinct CDR3 sequences, roughly 25% of which are singletons. The ten most abundant clones make up around 3% of the sample.

This sample was also put to use in a study of T cells of mothers and their children. Drawing on the second study: Donors were nine systemically healthy Caucasian individuals: three mothers and their six children. cDNA synthesis used all of the extracted RNA, with around 1.5 ug of RNA in each 15 ul reaction. In the second PCR, sample barcodes and 2-4 random nucleotides were introduced via the M1S primer. Each mother yielded over 8.5 million TCR beta CDR3 reads and each child 2.5 million to 3 million reads. Thymic selection shapes the output of TCR recombination in a similar way in related and unrelated pairs, and inherited differences have a minor effect. Normalized repertoire overlap was always found to be slightly, but never significantly, higher in related mother-child pairs than in unrelated mother-child pairs. Persistent microchimeric T cell clones were not detected, at a sensitivity of around 100 clones per million clonotypes. The study used deep NGS to compare TCR beta repertoires of mothers and children, seeking features distinguishing related mother-child pairs from unrelated individuals. On average, the children were roughly 12 +/- 4 years old, while the mothers were about 40 +/- 4 years old. After adapter ligation was performed with NEBNext reagents, the libraries were sequenced on an Illumina HiSeq 2000 with 100+100 nt paired-end reads. To prevent cross-contamination, the mother and child libraries were prepared a month apart and were sequenced in separate runs. For each donor, somewhere between roughly 500,000 and 2,300,000 distinct TCR beta clonotypes were identified. Naive TCR beta clonotypes were estimated from low-frequency clonotypes matched to each donor's FACS-determined naive share, without sorting.

In this chain, TRBV12-5 is recombined with TRBJ1-2; TRBD1 matches 7 bases in the middle. The clonotype originates from a boy younger than 18 in good health. Specimen: blood. The DNA is TGTGCTAGTGGTTTGTACGATGGACAGGACTACACCTTC. Its protein reads: CASGLYDGQDYTF. Supplemented by the reference TRBV12-5 and TRBJ1-2 proteins around the CDR3, the complete variable domain is DARVTQTPRHKVTEMGQEVTMRCQPILGHNTVFWYRQTMMQGLELLAYFRNRAPLDDSGMPKDRFSAEMPDATLATLKIQPSEPRDSAVYFCASGLYDGQDYTFGSGTRLTVV.